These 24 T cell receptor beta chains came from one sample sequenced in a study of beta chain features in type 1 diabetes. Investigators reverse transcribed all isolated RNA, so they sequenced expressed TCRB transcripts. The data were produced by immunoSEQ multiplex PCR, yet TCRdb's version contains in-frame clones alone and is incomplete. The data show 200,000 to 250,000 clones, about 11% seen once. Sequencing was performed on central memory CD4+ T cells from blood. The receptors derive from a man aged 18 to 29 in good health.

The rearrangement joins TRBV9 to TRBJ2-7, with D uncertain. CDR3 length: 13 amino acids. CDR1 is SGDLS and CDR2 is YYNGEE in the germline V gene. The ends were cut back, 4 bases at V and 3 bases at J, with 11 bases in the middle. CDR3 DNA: TGTGCCAGCAGCCCACCTCAAAGCTACGAGCAGTACTTC. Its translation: CASSPPQSYEQYF.

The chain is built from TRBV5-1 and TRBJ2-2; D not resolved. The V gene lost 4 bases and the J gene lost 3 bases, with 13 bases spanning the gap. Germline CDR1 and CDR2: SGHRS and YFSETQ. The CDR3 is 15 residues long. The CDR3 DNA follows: TGCGCCAGCAGCCAGGTTACTCCCGACACCGGGGAGCTGTTTTTT. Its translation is CASSQVTPDTGELFF.

In nucleotides, the CDR3 is TGTGCCTGGAGTGTATTCAGGGGGGCCGGTGAGCAGTTCTTC. Protein product: CAWSVFRGAGEQFF. This chain joins TRBV30 and TRBJ2-1, with a tentative D call TRBD1 (7 bases). The CDR3 length is 14 residues. V dropped 0 bases and J dropped 9 bases, with 15 bases sitting between them. Germline-derived CDR1 and CDR2 are GTSNPN and SVGIG (reference sequence).

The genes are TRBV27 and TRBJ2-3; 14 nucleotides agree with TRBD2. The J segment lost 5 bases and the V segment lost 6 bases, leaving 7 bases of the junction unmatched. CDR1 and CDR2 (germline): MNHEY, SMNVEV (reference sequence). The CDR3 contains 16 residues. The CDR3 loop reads CASSTRLAGGGDTQYF. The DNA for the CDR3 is TGTGCCAGCAGCACGCGACTAGCGGGAGGGGGAGATACGCAGTATTTT.

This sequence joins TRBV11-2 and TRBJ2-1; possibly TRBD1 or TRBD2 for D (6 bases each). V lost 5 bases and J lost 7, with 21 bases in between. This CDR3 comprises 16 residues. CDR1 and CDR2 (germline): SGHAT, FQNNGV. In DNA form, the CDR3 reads TGTGCCAGCAGCGATCCCGGGACTCAGAGGGGGAATGAGCAGTTCTTC. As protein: CASSDPGTQRGNEQFF.

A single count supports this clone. The DNA of the CDR3 is TGTGCCAGCAGTCCGTCAGGGGGAACCTACGAGCAGTACTTC. It codes for CASSPSGGTYEQYF. The V gene is TRBV6-6, the J gene TRBJ2-7; 7 positions agree with TRBD1. Germline-derived CDR1 and CDR2 are MNHNY and SVGAGI (reference sequence). Trimming at V came to 5 bases and at J to 2 bases, leaving 6 bases not matched to a gene. This CDR3 spans 14 amino acids.

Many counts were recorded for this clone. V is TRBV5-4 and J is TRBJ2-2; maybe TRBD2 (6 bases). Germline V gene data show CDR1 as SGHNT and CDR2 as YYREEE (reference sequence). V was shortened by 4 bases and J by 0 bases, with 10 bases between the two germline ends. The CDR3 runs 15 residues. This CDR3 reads CASSPGTPNTGELFF. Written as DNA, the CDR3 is TGTGCCAGCAGCCCCGGGACTCCGAACACCGGGGAGCTGTTTTTT.

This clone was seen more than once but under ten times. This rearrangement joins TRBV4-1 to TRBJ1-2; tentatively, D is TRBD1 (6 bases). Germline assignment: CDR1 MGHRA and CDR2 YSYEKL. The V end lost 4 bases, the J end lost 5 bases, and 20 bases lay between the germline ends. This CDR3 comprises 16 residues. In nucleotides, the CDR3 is TGCGCCAGCAGCCCCATCGGGACACAGAAGGCTTATGGCTACACCTTC. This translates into CASSPIGTQKAYGYTF.

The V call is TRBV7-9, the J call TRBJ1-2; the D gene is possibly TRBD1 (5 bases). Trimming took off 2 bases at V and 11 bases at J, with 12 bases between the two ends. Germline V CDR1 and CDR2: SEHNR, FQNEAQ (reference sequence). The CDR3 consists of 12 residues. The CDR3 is CASSLLEGRYTF. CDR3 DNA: TGTGCCAGCAGCTTATTGGAGGGACGGTACACCTTC.

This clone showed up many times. The CDR3 DNA reads TGTGCCAGCAGCGTAGGGAGGTCGGATAATGAGCAGTTCTTC. Its protein product is CASSVGRSDNEQFF. The chain has TRBV9 and TRBJ2-1, with D possibly being TRBD2 (5 bases). V gave up 0 bases and J gave up 7 bases, with 11 bases separating them. CDR3 length: 14 residues. In germline, CDR1 is SGDLS, CDR2 YYNGEE.

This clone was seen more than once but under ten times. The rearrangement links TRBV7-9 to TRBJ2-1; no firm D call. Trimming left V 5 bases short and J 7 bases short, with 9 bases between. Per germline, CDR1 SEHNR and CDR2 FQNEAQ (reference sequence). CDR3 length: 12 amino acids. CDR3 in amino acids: CASSLRTNEQFF. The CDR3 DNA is TGTGCCAGCAGCCTAAGAACGAATGAGCAGTTCTTC.

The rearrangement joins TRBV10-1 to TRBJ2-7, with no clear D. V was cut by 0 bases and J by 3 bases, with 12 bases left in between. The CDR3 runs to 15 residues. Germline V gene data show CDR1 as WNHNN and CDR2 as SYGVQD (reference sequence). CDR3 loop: CASSESMARNYEQYF. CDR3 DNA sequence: TGCGCCAGCAGTGAGTCCATGGCCCGAAACTACGAGCAGTACTTC.

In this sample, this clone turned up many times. CDR3 DNA: TGCAGCGTTGAGACACCCTGGAGCACAGATACGCAGTATTTT. This gives the protein CSVETPWSTDTQYF. This sequence joins TRBV29-1 and TRBJ2-3, with unresolved D. The V end was cut by 3 bases, the J end by 0 bases, with 10 bases between. The length of the CDR3 is 14 residues. CDR1 and CDR2 from the germline V gene are SQVTM and ANQGSEA.

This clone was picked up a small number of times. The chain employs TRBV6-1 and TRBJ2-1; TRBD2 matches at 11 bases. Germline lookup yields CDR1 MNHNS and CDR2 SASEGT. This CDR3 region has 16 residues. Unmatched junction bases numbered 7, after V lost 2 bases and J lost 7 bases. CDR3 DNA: TGTGCCAGCAGTGAACTAGCGGGAGGATTAGTGAATGAGCAGTTCTTC. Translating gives CASSELAGGLVNEQFF.

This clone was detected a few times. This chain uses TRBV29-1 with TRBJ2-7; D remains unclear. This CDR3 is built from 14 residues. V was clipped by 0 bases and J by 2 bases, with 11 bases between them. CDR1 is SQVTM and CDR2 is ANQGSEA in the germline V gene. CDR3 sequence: CSVEDRLPPYEQYF. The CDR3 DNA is TGCAGCGTTGAAGATCGTTTGCCACCCTACGAGCAGTACTTC.

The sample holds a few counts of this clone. CDR3 DNA: TGTGCCAGCAGTGTCCCCGGGACAGGGTCCTACAATGAGCAGTTCTTC. Protein: CASSVPGTGSYNEQFF. The rearrangement links TRBV6-6 to TRBJ2-1; TRBD1 agrees at 9 bases. CDR1 is MNHNY and CDR2 is SVGAGI in the germline V gene (reference sequence). The CDR3 has 16 amino acids. With V trimmed by 5 bases and J by 1 base, 6 bases remained unmatched.

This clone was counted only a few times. CDR3 residues: CASSQRPGLAGAETQYF. CDR3 sequence (DNA): TGTGCCAGCAGCCAACGCCCGGGACTAGCGGGTGCGGAGACCCAGTACTTC. The V and J genes are TRBV4-2 and TRBJ2-5, with TRBD2 matching 12 bases. This CDR3 region has 17 residues. Per germline, CDR1 LGHNA and CDR2 YNFKEQ. V shed 2 bases, J shed 5 bases, and the junction held 9 bases outside the gene matches.

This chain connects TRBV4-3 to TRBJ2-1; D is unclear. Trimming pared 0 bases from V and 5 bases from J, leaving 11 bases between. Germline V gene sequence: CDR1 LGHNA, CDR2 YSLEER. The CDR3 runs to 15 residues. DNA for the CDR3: TGCGCCAGCAGCCAAGAGGGTAGTAACCACAATGAGCAGTTCTTC. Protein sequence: CASSQEGSNHNEQFF.

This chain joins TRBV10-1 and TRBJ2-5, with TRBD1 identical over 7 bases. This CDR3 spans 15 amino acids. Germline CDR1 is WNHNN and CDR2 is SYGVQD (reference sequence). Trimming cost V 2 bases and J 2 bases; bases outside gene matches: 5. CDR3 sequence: CASSETGTAQETQYF. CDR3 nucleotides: TGCGCCAGCAGTGAGACCGGGACAGCACAAGAGACCCAGTACTTC.

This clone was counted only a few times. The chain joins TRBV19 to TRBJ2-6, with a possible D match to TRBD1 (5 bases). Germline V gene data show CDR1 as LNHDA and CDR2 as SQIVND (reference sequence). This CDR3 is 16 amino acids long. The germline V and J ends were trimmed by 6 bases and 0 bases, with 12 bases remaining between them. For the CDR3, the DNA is TGTGCCAGTAGCACCAATGGGGCCTCTGGGGCCAACGTCCTGACTTTC. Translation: CASSTNGASGANVLTF.

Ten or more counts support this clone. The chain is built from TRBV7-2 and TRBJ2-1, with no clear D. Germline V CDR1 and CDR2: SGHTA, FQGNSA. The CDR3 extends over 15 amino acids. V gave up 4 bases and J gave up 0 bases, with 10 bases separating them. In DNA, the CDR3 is TGTGCCAGCAGCTCCTACACAAGCTCCTACAATGAGCAGTTCTTC. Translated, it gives CASSSYTSSYNEQFF.

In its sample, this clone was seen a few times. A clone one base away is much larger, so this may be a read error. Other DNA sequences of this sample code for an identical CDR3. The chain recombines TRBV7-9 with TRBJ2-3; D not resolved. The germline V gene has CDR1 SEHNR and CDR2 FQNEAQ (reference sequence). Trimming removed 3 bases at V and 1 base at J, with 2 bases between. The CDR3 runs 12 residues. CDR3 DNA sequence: TGTGCCAGCAGCTTGGGCACAGATACGCAGTATTTT. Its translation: CASSLGTDTQYF.

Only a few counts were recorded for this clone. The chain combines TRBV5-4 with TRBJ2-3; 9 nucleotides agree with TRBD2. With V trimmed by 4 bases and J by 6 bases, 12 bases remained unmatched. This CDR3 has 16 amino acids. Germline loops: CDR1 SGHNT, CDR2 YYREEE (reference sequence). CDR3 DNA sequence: TGTGCCAGCAGCCAAGATCGGCCTAGCGGGGCCGATACGCAGTATTTT. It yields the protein CASSQDRPSGADTQYF.

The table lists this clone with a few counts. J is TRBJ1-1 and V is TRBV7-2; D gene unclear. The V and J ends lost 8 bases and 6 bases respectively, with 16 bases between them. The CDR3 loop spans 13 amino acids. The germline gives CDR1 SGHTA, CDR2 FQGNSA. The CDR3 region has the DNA TGTGCCAGCGGTAAAATGGCGTACCCTGAAGCTTTCTTT. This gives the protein CASGKMAYPEAFF.